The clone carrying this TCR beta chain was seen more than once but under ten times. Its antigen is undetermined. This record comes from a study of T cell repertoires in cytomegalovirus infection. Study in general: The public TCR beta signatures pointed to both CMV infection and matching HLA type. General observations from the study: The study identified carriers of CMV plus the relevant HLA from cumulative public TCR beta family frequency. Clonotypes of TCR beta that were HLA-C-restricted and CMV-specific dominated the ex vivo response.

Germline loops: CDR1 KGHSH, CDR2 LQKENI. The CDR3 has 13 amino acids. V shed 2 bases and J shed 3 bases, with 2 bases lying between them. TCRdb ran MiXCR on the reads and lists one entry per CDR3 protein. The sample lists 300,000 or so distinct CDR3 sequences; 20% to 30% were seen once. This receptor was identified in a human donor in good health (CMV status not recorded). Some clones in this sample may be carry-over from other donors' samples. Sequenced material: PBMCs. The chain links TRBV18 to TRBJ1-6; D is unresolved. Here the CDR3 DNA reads TGTGCCAGCTCACCAAACTATAATTCACCCCTCCACTTT. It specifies CASSPNYNSPLHF.